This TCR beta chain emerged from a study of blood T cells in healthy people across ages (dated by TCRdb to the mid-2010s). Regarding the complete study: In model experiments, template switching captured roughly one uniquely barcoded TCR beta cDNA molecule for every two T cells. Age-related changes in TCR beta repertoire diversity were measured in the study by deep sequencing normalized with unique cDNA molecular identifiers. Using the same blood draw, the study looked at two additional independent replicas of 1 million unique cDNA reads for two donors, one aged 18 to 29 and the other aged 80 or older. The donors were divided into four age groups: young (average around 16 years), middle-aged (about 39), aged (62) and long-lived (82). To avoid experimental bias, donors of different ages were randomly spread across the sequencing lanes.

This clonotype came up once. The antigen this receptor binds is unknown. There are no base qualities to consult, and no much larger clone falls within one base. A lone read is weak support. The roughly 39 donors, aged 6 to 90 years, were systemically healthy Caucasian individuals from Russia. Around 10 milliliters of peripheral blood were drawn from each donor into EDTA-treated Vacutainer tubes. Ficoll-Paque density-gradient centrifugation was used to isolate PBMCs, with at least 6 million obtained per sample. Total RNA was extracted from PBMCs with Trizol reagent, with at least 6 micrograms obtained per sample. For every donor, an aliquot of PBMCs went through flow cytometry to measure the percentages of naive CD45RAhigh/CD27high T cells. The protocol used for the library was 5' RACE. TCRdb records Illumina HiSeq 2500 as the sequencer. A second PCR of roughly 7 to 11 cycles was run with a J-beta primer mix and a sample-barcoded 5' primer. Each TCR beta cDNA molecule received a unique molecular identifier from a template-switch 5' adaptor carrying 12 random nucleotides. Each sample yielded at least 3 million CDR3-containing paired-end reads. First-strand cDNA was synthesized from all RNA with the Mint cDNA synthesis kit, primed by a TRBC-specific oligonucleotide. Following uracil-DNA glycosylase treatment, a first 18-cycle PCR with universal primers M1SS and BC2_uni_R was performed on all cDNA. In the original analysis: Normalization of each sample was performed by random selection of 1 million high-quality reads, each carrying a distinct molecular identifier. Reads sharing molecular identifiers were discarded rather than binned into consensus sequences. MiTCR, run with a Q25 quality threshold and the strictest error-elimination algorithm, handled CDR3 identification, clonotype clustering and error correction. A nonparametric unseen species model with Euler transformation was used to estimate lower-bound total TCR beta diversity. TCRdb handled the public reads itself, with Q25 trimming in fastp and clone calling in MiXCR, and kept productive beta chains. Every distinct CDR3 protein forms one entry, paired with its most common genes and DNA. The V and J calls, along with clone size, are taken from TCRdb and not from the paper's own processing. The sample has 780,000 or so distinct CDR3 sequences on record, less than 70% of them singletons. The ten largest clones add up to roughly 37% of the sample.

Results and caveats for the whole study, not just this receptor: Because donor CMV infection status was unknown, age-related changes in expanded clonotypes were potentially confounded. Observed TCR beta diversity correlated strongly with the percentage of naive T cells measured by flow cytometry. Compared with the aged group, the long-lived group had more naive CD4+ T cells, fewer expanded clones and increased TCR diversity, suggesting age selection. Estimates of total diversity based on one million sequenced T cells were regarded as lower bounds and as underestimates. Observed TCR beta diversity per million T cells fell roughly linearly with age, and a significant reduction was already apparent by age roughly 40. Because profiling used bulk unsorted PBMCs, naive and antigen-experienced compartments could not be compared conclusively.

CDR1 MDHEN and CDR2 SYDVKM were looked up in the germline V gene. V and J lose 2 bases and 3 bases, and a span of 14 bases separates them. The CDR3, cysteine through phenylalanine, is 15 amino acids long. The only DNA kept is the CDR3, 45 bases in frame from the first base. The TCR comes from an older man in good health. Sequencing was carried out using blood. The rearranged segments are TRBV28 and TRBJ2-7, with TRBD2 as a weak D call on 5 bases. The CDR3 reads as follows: CASSLGLASLYEQYF. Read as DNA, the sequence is TGTGCCAGCAGTTTAGGTCTAGCCTCCCTCTACGAGCAGTACTTC.